Each of the 32 T cell receptor beta chains below was sequenced from the same sample in a study of blood T cell repertoires in COVID-19. Method: immunoSEQ multiplex PCR; TCRdb's copy keeps in-frame clones and lacks some. The data hold tens of thousands of clones, with roughly 89% observed a single time. Sequenced input: peripheral blood. These receptors all stem from a woman aged 55-69 years with COVID-19, enrolled during active disease.

This clone was counted a single time. The chain carries TRBV7-6 and TRBJ2-3; 11 bases agree with TRBD2. Germline V CDR1 and CDR2: SGHVS, FNYEAQ. The CDR3 sequence is 19 residues long. Losses at the gene ends were 1 base for V and 5 bases for J; bases not matched to a gene: 14. CDR3 DNA sequence: TGTGCCAGCAGCTTAGGGGGAGGGACTAGCGGTGTGATGGGAGATACGCAGTATTTT. Translating gives CASSLGGGTSGVMGDTQYF.

The V call is TRBV4-1, the J call TRBJ2-6, with 11 positions matching TRBD2. Germline V lookup: CDR1 MGHRA, CDR2 YSYEKL. V lost 2 bases and J lost 1; bases outside the gene matches: 7. This CDR3 has 19 amino acids. The CDR3 nucleotides are TGCGCCAGCAGCCAAAGCAAGGCTAGCGGGAGGTCTGGGGCCAACGTCCTGACTTTC. It yields the protein CASSQSKASGRSGANVLTF.

The table lists this clone with a count of one. DNA of the CDR3: TGCGCCAGCAGCTGGGGGACACCTACCTACAATGAGCAGTTCTTC. Protein: CASSWGTPTYNEQFF. V and J are TRBV5-1 and TRBJ2-1, with D maybe TRBD1 (6 bases). V was cut by 3 bases and J by 2 bases, with 12 bases left in between. Germline CDR1 SGHRS, CDR2 YFSETQ. The CDR3 loop spans 15 amino acids.

The rearrangement joins TRBV6-6 to TRBJ2-4; D might be TRBD1 (6 bases). The V gene lost 7 bases and the J gene lost 8 bases, with 15 bases spanning the gap. The CDR3 sequence is 13 residues long. CDR1 MNHNY and CDR2 SVGAGI come from the germline V gene (reference sequence). CDR3 sequence (DNA): TGTGCCAGCAAAGAAACAGGGTTGGACATTCAGTACTTC. Translating gives CASKETGLDIQYF.

This clone was observed a single time. The J gene is TRBJ2-4, the V gene TRBV5-4; TRBD2 aligns across 9 bases. V lost 5 bases, J lost 2 bases, and 20 bases stayed unmatched. CDR3 size: 20 residues. Germline V gene lookup returns CDR1 SGHNT and CDR2 YYREEE (reference sequence). The CDR3 here is CASRPSPSGDRRRTKNIQYF. In nucleotides, the CDR3 is TGTGCCAGCAGGCCCTCGCCTAGCGGGGACCGGCGGAGGACCAAAAACATTCAGTACTTC.

The rearrangement joins TRBV12-1 to TRBJ2-3; the DNA was not compared with TRBD2, the D call given in the table. TRBV12-1 counts as a pseudogene. This CDR3 region has 15 residues. This chain's CDR3 is CASSSRRGCTDTQYF. The CDR3 nucleotides read TGTGCCAGCAGCTCTAGGCGGGGGTGCACAGATACGCAGTATTTT.

The chain has TRBV5-4 and TRBJ1-2; no firm D call. The CDR3 runs 15 residues. In germline, CDR1 is SGHNT, CDR2 YYREEE (reference sequence). Trimming left V 3 bases short and J 5 bases short, with 17 bases between. The CDR3 DNA reads TGTGCCAGCAGCTCCTCACGAGGGAGTTTGTATGGCTACACCTTC. Protein sequence: CASSSSRGSLYGYTF. The full variable domain, its missing parts supplied by reference TRBV5-4 and TRBJ1-2, is ETGVTQSPTHLIKTRGQQVTLRCSSQSGHNTVSWYQQALGQGPQFIFQYYREEENGRGNFPPRFSGLQFPNYSSELNVNALELDDSALYLCASSSSRGSLYGYTFGSGTRLTVV.

This clone showed up just once. The V call is TRBV28, the J call TRBJ2-1; TRBD2 agrees at 13 bases. Germline V gene sequence: CDR1 MDHEN, CDR2 SYDVKM. This CDR3 is 16 amino acids long. Unmatched junction bases numbered 11, after V lost 7 bases and J lost 8 bases. CDR3 nucleotides: TGTGCCAGCACTCATGGGACTAGCGGGGACTGGGATGAGCAGTTCTTC. Translation gives CASTHGTSGDWDEQFF.

This clone appeared once. J is TRBJ1-1 and V is TRBV12-3 or TRBV12-4, with D perhaps TRBD1 (5 bases). The CDR3 runs to 13 residues. The ends were cut back, 6 bases at V and 1 base at J, with 9 bases in the middle. CDR3 DNA: TGTGCCAGCAGCTGGGACTCGAACACTGAAGCTTTCTTT. Protein product: CASSWDSNTEAFF.

This clone was observed once. V gene TRBV4-2 combines with J gene TRBJ2-7, with 12 bases fitting TRBD2. Germline V gene data show CDR1 as LGHNA and CDR2 as YNFKEQ. V lost 4 bases to trimming and J lost 9 bases; unmatched junction nucleotides: 4. CDR3 length: 13 residues. CDR3 nucleotides: TGTGCCAGCAGCCTTTCACTAGCGGGGGGGCAGTACTTC. This codes for CASSLSLAGGQYF.

The V call is TRBV5-4, the J call TRBJ2-7; 8 nucleotides match TRBD1. The germline CDR1 and CDR2 sequences are SGHNT and YYREEE (reference sequence). The CDR3 length is 14 residues. V trimming: 0 bases; J trimming: 7 bases; junction bases outside the gene matches: 6. The CDR3 DNA reads as TGTGCCAGCAGCTTGGCTCAGGGGGCGGGAGAGCAGTACTTC. As protein: CASSLAQGAGEQYF.

This chain uses TRBV4-1 with TRBJ2-2; 9 bases are shared with TRBD2. CDR3 size: 18 residues. Germline trimming cut 2 bases from V and 1 base from J; bases unmatched to any gene: 8. Germline V gene data show CDR1 as MGHRA and CDR2 as YSYEKL. DNA for the CDR3: TGCGCCAGCAGCCAAAACTCCGGACTAGCGAAGAACACCGGGGAGCTGTTTTTT. Translation: CASSQNSGLAKNTGELFF.

CDR3: CASSIYRDTEAFF. The CDR3 nucleotides read TGTGCCAGTAGTATATACAGGGACACTGAAGCTTTCTTT. The chain carries TRBV19 and TRBJ1-1, with D perhaps TRBD1 (6 bases). The CDR3 runs to 13 residues. Trimming pared 2 bases from V and 3 bases from J, leaving 7 bases between. Per germline, CDR1 LNHDA and CDR2 SQIVND (reference sequence). The complete variable domain, with remaining parts taken from reference TRBV19 and TRBJ1-1, reads DGGITQSPKYLFRKEGQNVTLSCEQNLNHDAMYWYRQDPGQGLRLIYYSQIVNDFQKGDIAEGYSVSREKKESFPLTVTSAQKNPTAFYLCASSIYRDTEAFFGQGTRLTVV.

In the case of this clone: The junction differs from germline at one of its ends, possibly a read error. The gene calls are TRBV20-1 and TRBJ1-3, with D tentatively TRBD1 (5 bases). This CDR3 is 11 amino acids long. Germline V gene sequence: CDR1 DFQATT, CDR2 SNEGSKA (reference sequence). This chain's CDR3 is CSARDSWGVIF. DNA for the CDR3: TGCAGTGCTAGAGATAGTTGGGGCGTAATTTTT.

J is TRBJ2-7 and V is TRBV6-5; no definite D call. Looked up from germline, CDR1 is MNHEY and CDR2 is SVGAGI. This CDR3 has 12 amino acids. The V gene lost 6 bases and the J gene lost 7 bases, with 13 bases spanning the gap. Written as DNA, the CDR3 is TGTGCCAGCAGCCCCGGTGCTTTGGAGCAGTACTTC. Amino acids: CASSPGALEQYF.

J is TRBJ2-3 and V is TRBV21-1; the tabulated D call, TRBD2, remains unverified against the DNA. TRBV21-1 counts as a pseudogene. The CDR3 length is 15 residues. The chain's CDR3 is CASDRLGRHTDTQYF. The CDR3 DNA reads TGTGCCAGCGACCGACTAGGGCGGCACACAGATACGCAGTATTTT.

This chain uses TRBV19 with TRBJ1-1; TRBD1 agrees at 7 bases. With 3 bases clipped from V and 5 bases from J, the junction kept 6 bases outside the gene matches. This CDR3 has 14 residues. The germline V gene has CDR1 LNHDA and CDR2 SQIVND (reference sequence). The CDR3 nucleotides are TGTGCCAGTAGTATGCAGGGGGATTGGACTGAAGCTTTCTTT. It is translated as CASSMQGDWTEAFF.

The chain uses TRBV5-1 and TRBJ2-3; 8 bases align to TRBD2. V gave up 2 bases and J gave up 2 bases; unmatched junction bases: 7. Germline V gives CDR1 SGHRS, CDR2 YFSETQ. This CDR3 spans 16 amino acids. The CDR3 here is CASSLLAAIDTDTQYF. The CDR3 coding sequence is TGCGCCAGCAGCTTACTAGCGGCAATCGACACAGATACGCAGTATTTT.

This chain connects TRBV28 to TRBJ1-4; TRBD1 agrees at 10 bases. The CDR3 consists of 16 residues. With 1 base clipped from V and 2 bases from J, the junction kept 1 base outside the gene matches. Germline V gene data show CDR1 as MDHEN and CDR2 as SYDVKM. For the CDR3, the DNA is TGTGCCAGCAGTTTATTGACAGGGGGCACTAATGAAAAACTGTTTTTT. It translates to CASSLLTGGTNEKLFF.

The chain joins TRBV6-5 to TRBJ1-1; TRBD1 matches at 11 bases. Germline loops: CDR1 MNHEY, CDR2 SVGAGI. The CDR3 has 15 amino acids. V lost 7 bases to trimming and J lost 5 bases; unmatched junction nucleotides: 9. Here the CDR3 DNA reads TGTGCCAGCAAAACTGGACAGGGGGCAGGTACTGAAGCTTTCTTT. Its translation is CASKTGQGAGTEAFF.

This rearrangement joins TRBV7-2 to TRBJ1-5; perhaps TRBD1 as D (6 bases). The CDR3 has 15 amino acids. The V end was cut by 5 bases, the J end by 5 bases, with 16 bases between. The germline CDR1 and CDR2 sequences are SGHTA and FQGNSA. As DNA, the CDR3 is TGTGCCAGCAGCCCCGAGCGGGGGCTCCATCAGCCCCAGCATTTT. This encodes CASSPERGLHQPQHF.

This clone was recorded a few times. The genes are TRBV29-1 and TRBJ2-1; 10 bases align to TRBD2. This CDR3 contains 14 residues. Germline V gene sequence: CDR1 SQVTM, CDR2 ANQGSEA. V lost 6 bases and J lost 7; bases outside the gene matches: 9. CDR3 protein: CSVVSGGTRNEQFF. The CDR3 coding sequence is TGCAGCGTAGTTAGCGGGGGGACCCGAAATGAGCAGTTCTTC.

The chain couples TRBV18 to TRBJ1-5; 7 nucleotides line up with TRBD1. This CDR3 contains 15 residues. The trim removed 4 bases at V and 3 bases at J, leaving 6 bases unmatched. The germline V gene encodes CDR1 KGHSH and CDR2 LQKENI. In DNA form, the CDR3 reads TGTGCCAGCTCACAAGGACAGGTCATCAATCAGCCCCAGCATTTT. Its protein product is CASSQGQVINQPQHF.

The table lists this clone with a count of one. The V and J genes are TRBV7-2 and TRBJ1-5; D not resolved. The CDR3 totals 15 residues. The V gene lost 2 bases and the J gene lost 6 bases, with 14 bases spanning the gap. Germline lookup yields CDR1 SGHTA and CDR2 FQGNSA. This chain's CDR3 is CASSLPGMGGQPQHF. CDR3 DNA sequence: TGTGCCAGCAGCTTACCGGGGATGGGAGGTCAGCCCCAGCATTTT.

This chain joins TRBV11-3 and TRBJ2-3; 9 positions agree with TRBD1. The CDR3 is made up of 15 amino acids. Trimming cost V 7 bases and J 2 bases; bases outside gene matches: 7. Germline V gene lookup returns CDR1 SGHNT and CDR2 YENEEA. CDR3: CASKQGQGVTDTQYF. The CDR3 coding sequence is TGTGCCAGCAAGCAGGGACAGGGCGTCACAGATACGCAGTATTTT.

The rearrangement links TRBV18 to TRBJ1-4; 10 nucleotides agree with TRBD1. The V gene end was trimmed by 5 bases and the J gene end by 3 bases; junction bases not matched to a gene: 3. Germline V gene lookup returns CDR1 KGHSH and CDR2 LQKENI. This CDR3 comprises 15 residues. CDR3 nucleotide sequence: TGTGCCAGCTCAAATGGACAGGGGGCTAATGAAAAACTGTTTTTT. The encoded protein is CASSNGQGANEKLFF.

The chain is built from TRBV5-4 and TRBJ2-7, with 8 positions matching TRBD2. The CDR3 extends over 15 amino acids. Germline lookup yields CDR1 SGHNT and CDR2 YYREEE (reference sequence). The junction had 8 bases not matched to a gene; V was cut back by 4 bases and J by 2 bases. The CDR3 nucleotides are TGTGCCAGCAGCCTGTCACTAGCGGAAGCCTACGAGCAGTACTTC. Its translation: CASSLSLAEAYEQYF.

The chain uses TRBV4-1 and TRBJ2-7, with D possibly matching TRBD1 (6 bases). The CDR3 extends over 15 amino acids. In germline, CDR1 is MGHRA, CDR2 YSYEKL. Trimming pared 1 base from V and 6 bases from J, leaving 16 bases between. CDR3 sequence: CASSQGLTGAGEQYF. The CDR3 DNA sequence: TGCGCCAGCAGCCAAGGCTTGACAGGAGCTGGCGAGCAGTACTTC.

The V gene is TRBV29-1, the J gene TRBJ1-2; possibly TRBD1 for D (5 bases). The V gene lost 6 bases and the J gene lost 10 bases, with 15 bases spanning the gap. The CDR3 totals 11 residues. Germline-derived CDR1 and CDR2 are SQVTM and ANQGSEA. The CDR3 coding sequence is TGCAGCGTAGGGGAGGAGGGTCTCTACACCTTC. It is translated as CSVGEEGLYTF.

The chain carries TRBV2 and TRBJ2-7, with 10 positions matching TRBD1. Germline V lookup: CDR1 SNHLY, CDR2 FYNNEI. V shed 9 bases and J 1 base; nucleotides not matched to a gene: 3. This CDR3 contains 13 residues. CDR3 sequence: CARGTGVSYEQYF. The CDR3 bases are TGTGCCAGGGGGACAGGGGTTTCCTACGAGCAGTACTTC. Full variable domain (remainder filled in from reference TRBV2 and TRBJ2-7): EPEVTQTPSHQVTQMGQEVILRCVPISNHLYFYWYRQILGQKVEFLVSFYNNEISEKSEIFDDQFSVERPDGSNFTLKIRSTKLEDSAMYFCARGTGVSYEQYFGPGTRLTVT.

This clone has a single count. The chain uses TRBV18 and TRBJ1-1, with 10 bases identical to TRBD1. Germline V lookup: CDR1 KGHSH, CDR2 LQKENI. Trimming at V came to 0 bases and at J to 6 bases, leaving 4 bases not matched to a gene. The length of the CDR3 is 15 residues. The CDR3 DNA sequence: TGTGCCAGCTCACCACCGGGACAGGGGATATCTGAAGCTTTCTTT. Translation: CASSPPGQGISEAFF.

This clone was observed once. The chain has TRBV4-1 and TRBJ1-4; 8 bases are a match to TRBD1. CDR1 is MGHRA, CDR2 YSYEKL, per germline. Trimming removed 1 base from V and 8 bases from J; junction bases left unmatched: 6. The CDR3 runs 15 residues. The CDR3 DNA is TGCGCCAGCAGCCAAGCAGGGGGCGGACGAGAAAAACTGTTTTTT. Translated: CASSQAGGGREKLFF.